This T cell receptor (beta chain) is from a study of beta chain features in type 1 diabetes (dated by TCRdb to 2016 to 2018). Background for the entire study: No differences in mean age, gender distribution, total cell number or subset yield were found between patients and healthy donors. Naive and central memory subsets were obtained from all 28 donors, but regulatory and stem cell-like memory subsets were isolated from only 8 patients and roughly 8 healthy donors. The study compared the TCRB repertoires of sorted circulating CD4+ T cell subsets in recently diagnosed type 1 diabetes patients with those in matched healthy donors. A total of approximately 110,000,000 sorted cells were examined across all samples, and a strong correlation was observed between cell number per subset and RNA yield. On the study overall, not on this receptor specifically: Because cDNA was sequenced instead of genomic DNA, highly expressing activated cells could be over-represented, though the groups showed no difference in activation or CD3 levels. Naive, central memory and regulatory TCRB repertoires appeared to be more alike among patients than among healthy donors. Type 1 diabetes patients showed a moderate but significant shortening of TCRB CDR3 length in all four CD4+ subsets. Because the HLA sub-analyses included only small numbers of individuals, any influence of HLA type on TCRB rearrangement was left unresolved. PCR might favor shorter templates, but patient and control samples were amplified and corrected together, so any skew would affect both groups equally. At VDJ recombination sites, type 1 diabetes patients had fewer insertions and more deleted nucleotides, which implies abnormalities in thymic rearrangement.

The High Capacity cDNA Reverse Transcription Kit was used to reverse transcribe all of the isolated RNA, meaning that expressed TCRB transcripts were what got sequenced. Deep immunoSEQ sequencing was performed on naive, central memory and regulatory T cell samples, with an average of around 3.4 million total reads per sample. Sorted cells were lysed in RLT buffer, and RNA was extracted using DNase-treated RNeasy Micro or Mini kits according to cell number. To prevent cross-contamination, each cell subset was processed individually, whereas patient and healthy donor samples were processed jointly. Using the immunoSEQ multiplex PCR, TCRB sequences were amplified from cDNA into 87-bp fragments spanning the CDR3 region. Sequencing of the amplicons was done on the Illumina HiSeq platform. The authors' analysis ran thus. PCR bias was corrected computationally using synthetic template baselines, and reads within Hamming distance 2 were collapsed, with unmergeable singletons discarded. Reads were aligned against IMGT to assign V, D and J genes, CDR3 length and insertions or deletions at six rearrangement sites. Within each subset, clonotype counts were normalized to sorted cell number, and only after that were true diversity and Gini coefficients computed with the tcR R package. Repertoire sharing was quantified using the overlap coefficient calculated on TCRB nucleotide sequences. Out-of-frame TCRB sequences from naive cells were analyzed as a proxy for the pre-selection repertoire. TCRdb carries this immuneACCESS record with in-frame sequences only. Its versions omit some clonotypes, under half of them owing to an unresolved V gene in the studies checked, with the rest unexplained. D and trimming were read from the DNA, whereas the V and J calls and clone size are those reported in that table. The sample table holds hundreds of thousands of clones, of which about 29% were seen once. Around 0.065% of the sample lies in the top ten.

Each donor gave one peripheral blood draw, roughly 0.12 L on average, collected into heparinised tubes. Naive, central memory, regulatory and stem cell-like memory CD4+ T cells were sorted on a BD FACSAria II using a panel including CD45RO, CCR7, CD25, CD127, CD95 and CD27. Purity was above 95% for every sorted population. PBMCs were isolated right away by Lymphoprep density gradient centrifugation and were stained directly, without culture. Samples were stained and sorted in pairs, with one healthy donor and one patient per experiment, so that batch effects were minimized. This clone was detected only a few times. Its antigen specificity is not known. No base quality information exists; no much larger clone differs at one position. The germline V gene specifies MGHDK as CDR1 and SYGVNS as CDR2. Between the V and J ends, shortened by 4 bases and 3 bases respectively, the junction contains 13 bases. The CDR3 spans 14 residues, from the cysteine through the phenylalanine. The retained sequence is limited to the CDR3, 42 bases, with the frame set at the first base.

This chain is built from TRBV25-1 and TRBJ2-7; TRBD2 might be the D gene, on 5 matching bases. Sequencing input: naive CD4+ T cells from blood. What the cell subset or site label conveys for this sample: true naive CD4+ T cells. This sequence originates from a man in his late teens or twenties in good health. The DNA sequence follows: TGTGCCAGCAGTGTCGGACTCGCGGACTACGAGCAGTACTTC. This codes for CASSVGLADYEQYF.